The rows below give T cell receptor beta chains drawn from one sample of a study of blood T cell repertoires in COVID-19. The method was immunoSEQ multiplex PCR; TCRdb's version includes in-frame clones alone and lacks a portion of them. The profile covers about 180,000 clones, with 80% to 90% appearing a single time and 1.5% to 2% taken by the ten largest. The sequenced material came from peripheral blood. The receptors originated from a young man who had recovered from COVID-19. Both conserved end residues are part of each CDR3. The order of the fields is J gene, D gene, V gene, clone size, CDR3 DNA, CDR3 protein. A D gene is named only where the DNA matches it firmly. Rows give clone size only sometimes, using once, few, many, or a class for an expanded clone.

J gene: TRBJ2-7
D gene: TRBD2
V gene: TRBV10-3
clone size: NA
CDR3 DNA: TGTGCCATCAGTGCGGGAGGGTCCTACGAGCAGTACTTC
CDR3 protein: CAISAGGSYEQYF

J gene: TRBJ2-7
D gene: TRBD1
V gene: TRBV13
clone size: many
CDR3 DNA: TGTGCCAGCAGCTTAGGCGGACAGGGGGATCCCGAGCAGTACTTC
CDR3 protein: CASSLGGQGDPEQYF

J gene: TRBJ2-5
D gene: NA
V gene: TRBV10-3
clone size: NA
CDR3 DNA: TGTGCCATCAGTGAAGGGGGGACCCAGTACTTC
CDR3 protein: CAISEGGTQYF

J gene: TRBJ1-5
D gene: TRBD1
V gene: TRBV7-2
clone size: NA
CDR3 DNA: TGTGCCAGCAGCTACAGGGGGGATCAGCCCCAGCATTTT
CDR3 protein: CASSYRGDQPQHF

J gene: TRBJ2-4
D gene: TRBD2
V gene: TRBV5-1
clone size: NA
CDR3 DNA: TGCGCCAGCAGCCCGCTAGCGGGAGAAGACATTCAGTACTTC
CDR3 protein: CASSPLAGEDIQYF

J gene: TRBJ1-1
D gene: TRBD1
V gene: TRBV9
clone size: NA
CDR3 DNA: TGTGCCAGCAGCGTTGGACAGGATTACGGCATGAACACTGAAGCTTTCTTT
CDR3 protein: CASSVGQDYGMNTEAFF

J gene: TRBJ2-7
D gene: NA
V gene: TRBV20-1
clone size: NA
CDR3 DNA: TGCAGTGCTAGTCCAGCGGCGTACGAGCAGTACTTC
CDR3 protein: CSASPAAYEQYF

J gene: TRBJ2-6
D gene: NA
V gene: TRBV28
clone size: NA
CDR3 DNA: TGTGCCAGCAGTCCTTCTTTCAGGTTCCCTGGGGCCAACGTCCTGACTTTC
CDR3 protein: CASSPSFRFPGANVLTF

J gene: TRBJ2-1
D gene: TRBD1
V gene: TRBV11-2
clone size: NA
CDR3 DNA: TGTGCCAGCAGCTCCCCGACAGGGAACAACAATGAGCAGTTCTTC
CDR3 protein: CASSSPTGNNNEQFF

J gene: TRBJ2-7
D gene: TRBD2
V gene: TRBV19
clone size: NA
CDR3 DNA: TGTGCCAGTAGCACCTTTGCGGGGGTGGGGTACGAGCAGTACTTC
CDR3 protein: CASSTFAGVGYEQYF

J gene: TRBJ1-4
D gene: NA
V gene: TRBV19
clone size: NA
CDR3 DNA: TGTGCCAGTAGAGAGCTCACCCTCTCTAATGAAAAACTGTTTTTT
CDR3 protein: CASRELTLSNEKLFF

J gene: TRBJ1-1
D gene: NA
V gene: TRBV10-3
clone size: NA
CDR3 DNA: TGTGCCATCAGTGGGACATCCGAAGCTTTCTTT
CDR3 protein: CAISGTSEAFF

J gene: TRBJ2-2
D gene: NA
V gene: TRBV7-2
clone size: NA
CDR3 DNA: TGTGCCAGCAGACTAGCCTACACCGGGGAGCTGTTTTTT
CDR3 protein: CASRLAYTGELFF

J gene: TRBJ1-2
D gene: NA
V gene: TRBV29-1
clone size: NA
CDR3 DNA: TGCAGCGTCGGGGCGGGGCGCCAGGTGGAAGGCTACACCTTC
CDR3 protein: CSVGAGRQVEGYTF

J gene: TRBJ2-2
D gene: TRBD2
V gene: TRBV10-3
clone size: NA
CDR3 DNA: TGTGCCATCAGCCGACTAGCGGGAGACACCGGGGAGCTGTTTTTT
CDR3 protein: CAISRLAGDTGELFF

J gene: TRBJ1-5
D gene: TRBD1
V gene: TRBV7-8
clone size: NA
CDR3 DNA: TGTGCCAGTTCACCGGGACAGGGGGCGGTTGTTCAGCCCCAGCATTTT
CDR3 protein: CASSPGQGAVVQPQHF

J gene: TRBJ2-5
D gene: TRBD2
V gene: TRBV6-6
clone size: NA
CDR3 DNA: TGTGCCAGCAGTTACTCCCTTTGGGGGGGGAAAGAGACCCAGTACTTC
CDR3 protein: CASSYSLWGGKETQYF

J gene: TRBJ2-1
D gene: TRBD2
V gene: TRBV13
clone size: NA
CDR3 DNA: TGTGCCAGCAGCTCGGCTAGCGGGATTCTTGTTCCCTACAATGAGCAGTTCTTC
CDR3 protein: CASSSASGILVPYNEQFF

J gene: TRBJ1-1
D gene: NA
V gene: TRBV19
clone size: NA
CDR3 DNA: TGTGCCAGCAGCAGGGTCAGAGGTAACACTGAAGCTTTCTTT
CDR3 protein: CASSRVRGNTEAFF

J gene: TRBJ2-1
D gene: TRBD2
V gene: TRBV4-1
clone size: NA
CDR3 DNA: TGCGCCAGCAGCCAAGGACTAGCGGGAGTGAGTGAGCAGTTCTTC
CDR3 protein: CASSQGLAGVSEQFF

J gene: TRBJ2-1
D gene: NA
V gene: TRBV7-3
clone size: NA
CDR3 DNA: TGTGCCAGCAGCGCCACAGGGACTACCCCCTACAATGAGCAGTTCTTC
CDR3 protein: CASSATGTTPYNEQFF

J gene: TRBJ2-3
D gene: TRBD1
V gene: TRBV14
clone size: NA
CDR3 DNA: TGTGCCAGCAGCCAAAAATTCGCATCCCCGGGACAGGGGATCACAGATACGCAGTATTTT
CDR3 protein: CASSQKFASPGQGITDTQYF

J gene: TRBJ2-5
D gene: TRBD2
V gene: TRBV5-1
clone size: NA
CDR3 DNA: TGCGCCAGCAGCTTGGAAGGTAGCGGGAGCAGGGGAGGGACCCAGTACTTC
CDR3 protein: CASSLEGSGSRGGTQYF

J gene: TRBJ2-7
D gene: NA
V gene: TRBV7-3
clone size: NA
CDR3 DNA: TGTGCCAGCAGCCCCCCAAATCAGGACAACCCTGCCTACGAGCAGTACTTC
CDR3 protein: CASSPPNQDNPAYEQYF

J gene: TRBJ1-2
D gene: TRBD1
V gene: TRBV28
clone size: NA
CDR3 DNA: TGTGCCAGCAGTCTCGGGACAGACTATGGCTACACCTTC
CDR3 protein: CASSLGTDYGYTF

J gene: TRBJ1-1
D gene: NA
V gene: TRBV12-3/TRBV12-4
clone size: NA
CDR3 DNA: TGTGCCAGCAGTTTGGGAGGGGGAACTGAAGCTTTCTTT
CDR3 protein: CASSLGGGTEAFF

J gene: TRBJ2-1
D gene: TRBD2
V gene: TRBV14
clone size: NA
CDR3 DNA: TGTGCCAGCAGCCCCTCGGCTAGCGGGGGTTACAATGAGCAGTTCTTC
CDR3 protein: CASSPSASGGYNEQFF

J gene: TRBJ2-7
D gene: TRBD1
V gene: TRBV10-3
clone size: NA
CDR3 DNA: TGTGCCATCAGTGAGAAGAGCGGGACAGGGAAGGACGAGCAGTACTTC
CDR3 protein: CAISEKSGTGKDEQYF

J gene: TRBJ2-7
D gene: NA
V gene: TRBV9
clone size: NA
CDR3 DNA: TGTGCCAGCAGCGTAGACGGCAGGCTGAACGAGCAGTACTTC
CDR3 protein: CASSVDGRLNEQYF

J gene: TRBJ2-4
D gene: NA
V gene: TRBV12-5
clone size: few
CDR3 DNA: TGTGCTAGTGGTCCTGAAGTGACTTCAGCCAAAAACATTCAGTACTTC
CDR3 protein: CASGPEVTSAKNIQYF

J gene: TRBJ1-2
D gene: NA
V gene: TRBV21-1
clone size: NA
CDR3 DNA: TGTGCCAGCAGCATACGATCCGGGACAGGGCCAGGCTACACCTTC
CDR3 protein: CASSIRSGTGPGYTF

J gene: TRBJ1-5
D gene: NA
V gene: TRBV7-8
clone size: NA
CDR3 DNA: TGTGCCAGCAGCTTAGTAATGGCGGGCCATCAGCCCCAGCATTTT
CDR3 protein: CASSLVMAGHQPQHF

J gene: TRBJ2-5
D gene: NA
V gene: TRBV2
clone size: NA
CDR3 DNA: TGTGCCACCACTAGGGAGACCCAGTACTTC
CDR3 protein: CATTRETQYF

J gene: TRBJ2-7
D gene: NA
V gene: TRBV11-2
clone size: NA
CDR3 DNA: TGTGCCAGCAGCTTTATCAGGGGCGAGCAGTACTTC
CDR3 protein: CASSFIRGEQYF

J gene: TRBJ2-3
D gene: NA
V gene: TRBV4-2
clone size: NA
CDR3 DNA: TGTGCCAGCAGCCAAGTGGGGGGGCAAACAGATACGCAGTATTTT
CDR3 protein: CASSQVGGQTDTQYF

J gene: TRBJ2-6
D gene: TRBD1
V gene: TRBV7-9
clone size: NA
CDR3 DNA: TGTGCCAGCAGCTCGGGACAGGGGGCTGGGGCCAACGTCCTGACTTTC
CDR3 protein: CASSSGQGAGANVLTF

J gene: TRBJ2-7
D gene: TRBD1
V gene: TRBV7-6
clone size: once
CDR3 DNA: TGTGCCAGCAGCTTACAGGGGGCTGGGTACAATTACGAGCAGTACTTC
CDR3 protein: CASSLQGAGYNYEQYF

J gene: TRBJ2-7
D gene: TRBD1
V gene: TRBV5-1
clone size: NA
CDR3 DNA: TGCGCCAGCAGCTGGGGACAGGGGGTCTACGAGCAGTACTTC
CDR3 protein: CASSWGQGVYEQYF

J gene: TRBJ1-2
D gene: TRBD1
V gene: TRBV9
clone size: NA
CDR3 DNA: TGTGCCAGCAGCGCCCGGACAGGGGGTAACTATGGCTACACCTTC
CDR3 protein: CASSARTGGNYGYTF

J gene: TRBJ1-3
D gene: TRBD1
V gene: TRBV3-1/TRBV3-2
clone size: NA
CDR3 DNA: TGTGCCAGCGTAGTACTGGGACAGGGGGCCCGAAACACCATATATTTT
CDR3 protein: CASVVLGQGARNTIYF

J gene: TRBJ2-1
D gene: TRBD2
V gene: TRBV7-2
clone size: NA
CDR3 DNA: TGTGCCAGCAGCCCGTCCCGGGTAGCGGGAGGCCTCGAGCAGTTCTTC
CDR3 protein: CASSPSRVAGGLEQFF

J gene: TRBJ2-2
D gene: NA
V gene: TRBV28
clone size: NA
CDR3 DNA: TGTGCCAGCAGTATTCTCACCGGGGAGCTGTTTTTT
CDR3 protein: CASSILTGELFF

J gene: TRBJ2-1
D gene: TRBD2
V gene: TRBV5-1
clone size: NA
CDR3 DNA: TGCGCCAGCAGCTTGGTAGCGGGAGGGCGCTCCTACAATGAGCAGTTCTTC
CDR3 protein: CASSLVAGGRSYNEQFF

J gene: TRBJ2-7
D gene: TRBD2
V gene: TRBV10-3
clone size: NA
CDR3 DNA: TGTGCCATCAATTGGACTAGCGGATCCTACGAGCAGTACTTC
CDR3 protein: CAINWTSGSYEQYF

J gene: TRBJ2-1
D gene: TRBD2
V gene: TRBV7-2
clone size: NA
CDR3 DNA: TGTGCCAGCAGTCCACCCGGGGGGACCTACAATGAGCAGTTCTTC
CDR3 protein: CASSPPGGTYNEQFF

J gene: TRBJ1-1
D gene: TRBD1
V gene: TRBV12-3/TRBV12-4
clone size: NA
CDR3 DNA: TGTGCCAGCAGCCTGGACAGGGCAGGGGGGACTTTCTTT
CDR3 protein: CASSLDRAGGTFF

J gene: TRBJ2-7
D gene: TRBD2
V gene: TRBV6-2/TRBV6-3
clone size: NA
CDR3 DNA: TGTGCCAGCAGTTACAATCGAACGGGACTAGCGGGAACGTCGGGCGAGCAGTACTTC
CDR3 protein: CASSYNRTGLAGTSGEQYF

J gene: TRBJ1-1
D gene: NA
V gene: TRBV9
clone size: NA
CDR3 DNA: TGTGCCAGCAGCTTTACAGGGTTGGAAGCTGAAGCTTTCTTT
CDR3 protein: CASSFTGLEAEAFF

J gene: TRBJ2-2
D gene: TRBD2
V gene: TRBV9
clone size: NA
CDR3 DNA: TGTGCCAGCAGCGAGACACTAGCGGGAGCAAACACCGGGGAGCTGTTTTTT
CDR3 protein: CASSETLAGANTGELFF

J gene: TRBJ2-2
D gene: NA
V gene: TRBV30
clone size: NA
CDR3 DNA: TGTGCCTGGAGTTCCTTTAGCCCCGGGGAGCTGTTTTTT
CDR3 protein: CAWSSFSPGELFF

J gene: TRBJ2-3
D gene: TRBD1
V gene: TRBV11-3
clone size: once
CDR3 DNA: TGTGCCAGCAGCTTAGAGGGACCAAGCGGACAGGGGGTAGGATTATACGGCACAGATACGCAGTATTTT
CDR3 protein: CASSLEGPSGQGVGLYGTDTQYF

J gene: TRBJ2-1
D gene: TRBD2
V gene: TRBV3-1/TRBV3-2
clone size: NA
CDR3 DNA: TGTGCCAGCAGCCAAGAAGCGGGAGGTGAGCAGTTCTTC
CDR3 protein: CASSQEAGGEQFF

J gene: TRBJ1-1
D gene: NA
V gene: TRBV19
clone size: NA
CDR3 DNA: TGTGCCAGTAATCGCCGGGGGAACACTGAAGCTTTCTTT
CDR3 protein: CASNRRGNTEAFF

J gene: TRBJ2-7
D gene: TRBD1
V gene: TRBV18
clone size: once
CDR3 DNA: TGTGCCAGCTCTCTCGGGACAGGGGGGGTCGAGCAGTACTTC
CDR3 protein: CASSLGTGGVEQYF

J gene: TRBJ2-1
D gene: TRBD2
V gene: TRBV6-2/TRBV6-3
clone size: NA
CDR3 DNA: TGTGCCAGCAGTTCCGGACTAGCGGGATCCAATGAGCAGTTCTTC
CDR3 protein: CASSSGLAGSNEQFF

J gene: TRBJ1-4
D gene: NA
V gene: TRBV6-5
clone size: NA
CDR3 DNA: TGTGCCAGCAGGGGGACTAGCAATGAAAAACTGTTTTTT
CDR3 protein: CASRGTSNEKLFF

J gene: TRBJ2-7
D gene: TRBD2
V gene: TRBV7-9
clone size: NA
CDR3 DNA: TGTGCCAGCAGCTTATATAGCGGGAGGGTTGATGAGCAGTACTTC
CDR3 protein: CASSLYSGRVDEQYF